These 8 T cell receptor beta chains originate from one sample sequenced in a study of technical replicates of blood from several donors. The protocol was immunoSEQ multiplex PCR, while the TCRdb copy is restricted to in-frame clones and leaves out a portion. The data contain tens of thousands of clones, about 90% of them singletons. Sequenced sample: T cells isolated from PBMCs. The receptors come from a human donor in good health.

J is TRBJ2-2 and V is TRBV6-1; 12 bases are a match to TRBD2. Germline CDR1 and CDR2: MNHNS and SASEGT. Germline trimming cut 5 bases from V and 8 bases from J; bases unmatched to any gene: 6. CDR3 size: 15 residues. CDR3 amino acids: CASSRLAGVAGELFF. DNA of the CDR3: TGTGCCAGCAGTAGACTAGCGGGAGTAGCAGGGGAGCTGTTTTTT.

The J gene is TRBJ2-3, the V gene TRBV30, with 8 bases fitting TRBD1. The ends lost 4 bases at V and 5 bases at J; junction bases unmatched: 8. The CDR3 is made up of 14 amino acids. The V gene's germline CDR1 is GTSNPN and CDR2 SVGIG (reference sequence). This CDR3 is CAWTQGASRDTQYF. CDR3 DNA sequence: TGTGCCTGGACTCAGGGGGCCTCTCGAGATACGCAGTATTTT. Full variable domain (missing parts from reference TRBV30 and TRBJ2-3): SQTIHQWPATLVQPVGSPLSLECTVEGTSNPNLYWYRQAAGRGLQLLFYSVGIGQISSEVPQNLSASRPQDRQFILSSKKLLLSDSGFYLCAWTQGASRDTQYFGPGTRLTVL.

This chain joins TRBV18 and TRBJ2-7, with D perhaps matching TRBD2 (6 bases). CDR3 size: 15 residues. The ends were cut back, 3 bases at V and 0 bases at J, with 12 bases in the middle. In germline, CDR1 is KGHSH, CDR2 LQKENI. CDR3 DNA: TGTGCCAGCTCACCCCCCCTAGCGTCCTCCTACGAGCAGTACTTC. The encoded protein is CASSPPLASSYEQYF.

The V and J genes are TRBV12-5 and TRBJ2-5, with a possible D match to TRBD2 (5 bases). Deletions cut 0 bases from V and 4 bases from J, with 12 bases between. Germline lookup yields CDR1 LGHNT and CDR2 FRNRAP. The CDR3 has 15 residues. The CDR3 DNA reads TGTGCTAGTGGTTTGGTACGGGCAGGAGGAGAGACCCAGTACTTC. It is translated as CASGLVRAGGETQYF. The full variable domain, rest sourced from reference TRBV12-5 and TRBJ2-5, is DARVTQTPRHKVTEMGQEVTMRCQPILGHNTVFWYRQTMMQGLELLAYFRNRAPLDDSGMPKDRFSAEMPDATLATLKIQPSEPRDSAVYFCASGLVRAGGETQYFGPGTRLLVL.

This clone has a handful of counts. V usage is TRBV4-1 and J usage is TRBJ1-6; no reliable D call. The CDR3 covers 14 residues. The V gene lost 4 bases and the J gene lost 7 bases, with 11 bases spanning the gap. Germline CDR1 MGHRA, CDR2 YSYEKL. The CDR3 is CASSRQVTNSPLHF. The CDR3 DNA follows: TGCGCCAGCAGCCGCCAGGTTACGAATTCACCCCTCCACTTT.

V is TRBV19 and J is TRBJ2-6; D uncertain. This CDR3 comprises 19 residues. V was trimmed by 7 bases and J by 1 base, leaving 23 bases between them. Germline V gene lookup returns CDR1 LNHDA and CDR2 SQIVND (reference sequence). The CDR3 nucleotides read TGTGCCAGTATGGATCGCTTGGTAGGAGATTCTTCTGGGGCCAACGTCCTGACTTTC. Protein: CASMDRLVGDSSGANVLTF.

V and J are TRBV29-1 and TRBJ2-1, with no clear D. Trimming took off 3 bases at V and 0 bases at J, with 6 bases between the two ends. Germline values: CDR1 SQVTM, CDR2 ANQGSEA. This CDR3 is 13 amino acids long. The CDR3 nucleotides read TGCAGCGTTGAGAAACTCTCCTACAATGAGCAGTTCTTC. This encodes CSVEKLSYNEQFF.

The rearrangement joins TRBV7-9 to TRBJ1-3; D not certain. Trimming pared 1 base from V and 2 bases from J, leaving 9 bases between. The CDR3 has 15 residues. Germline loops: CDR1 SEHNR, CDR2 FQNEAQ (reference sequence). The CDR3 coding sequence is TGTGCCAGCAGCTTAGAGGAGGCGACTGGAAACACCATATATTTT. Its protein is CASSLEEATGNTIYF.